The clone carrying this T cell receptor (beta chain) was counted many times. These data originate in a study of immune heterogeneity within non-small cell lung tumors. Template input was genomic DNA from bulk tumor (approximately 600 ng per sample). Several biopsies per primary tumor, spaced far apart, were taken during surgery. Patients went through curative surgery, and their non-small cell lung cancer was untreated and newly diagnosed. With 32 V and 13 J primers, multiplex PCR amplified the TCR beta CDR3. A single record per CDR3 protein comes from TCRdb applying MiXCR to the multiplex PCR reads. Altogether around 12,000 distinct CDR3 sequences are present, roughly 30% being singletons, with the ten largest covering around a fifth. Sequenced material: lung tumor tissue. The source of this sequence is a woman aged 45-60 years with non-small cell lung cancer.

The CDR3 sequence: CASSWSVRTNYGYTF. DNA of the CDR3: TGTGCCAGCAGTTGGTCGGTCCGGACTAACTATGGCTACACCTTC. The rearrangement uses TRBV27 and TRBJ1-2; D remains unclear. Looked up from germline, CDR1 is MNHEY and CDR2 is SMNVEV (reference sequence). Deletions cut 4 bases from V and 0 bases from J, with 12 bases between. This CDR3 comprises 15 residues.